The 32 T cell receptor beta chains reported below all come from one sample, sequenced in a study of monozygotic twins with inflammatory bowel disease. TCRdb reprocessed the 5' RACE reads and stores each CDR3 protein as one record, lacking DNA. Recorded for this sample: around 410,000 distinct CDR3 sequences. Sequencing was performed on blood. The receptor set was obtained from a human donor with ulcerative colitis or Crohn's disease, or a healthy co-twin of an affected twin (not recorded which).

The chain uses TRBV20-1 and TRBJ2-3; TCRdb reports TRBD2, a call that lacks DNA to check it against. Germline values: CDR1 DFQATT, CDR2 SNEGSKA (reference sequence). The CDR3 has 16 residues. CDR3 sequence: CSANLLLAGVHDTQYF.

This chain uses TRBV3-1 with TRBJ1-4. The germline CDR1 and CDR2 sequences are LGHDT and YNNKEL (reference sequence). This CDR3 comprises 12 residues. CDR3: CASSQDSEKLFF.

The CDR3 reads CASSLRDSSETQYF. The chain employs TRBV7-9 and TRBJ2-5; lacking DNA, the TRBD1 call made by TCRdb goes unchecked. This CDR3 region has 14 residues. CDR1 is SEHNR and CDR2 is FQNEAQ in the germline V gene (reference sequence).

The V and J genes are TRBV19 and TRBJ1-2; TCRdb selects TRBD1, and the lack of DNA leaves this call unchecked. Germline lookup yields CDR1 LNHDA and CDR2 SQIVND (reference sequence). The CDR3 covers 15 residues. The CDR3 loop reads CASSTRTGIRYGYTF.

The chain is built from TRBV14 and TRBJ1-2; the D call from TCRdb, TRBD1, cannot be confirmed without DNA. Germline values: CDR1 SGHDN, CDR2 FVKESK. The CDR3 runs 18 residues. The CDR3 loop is CASSQTYSYRGQEYGYTF.

The CDR3 loop reads CASSSAGHTQYF. The V gene is TRBV6-5, the J gene TRBJ2-3; TCRdb selects TRBD1, and the lack of DNA leaves this call unchecked. From germline, CDR1 is MNHEY and CDR2 SVGAGI. There are 12 residues in the CDR3.

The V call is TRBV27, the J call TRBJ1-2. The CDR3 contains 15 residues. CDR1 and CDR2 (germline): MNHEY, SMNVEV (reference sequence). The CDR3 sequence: CAGSPSAGVLFGYTF.

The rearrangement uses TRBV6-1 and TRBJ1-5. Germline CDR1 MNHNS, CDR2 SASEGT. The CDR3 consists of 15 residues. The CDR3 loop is CASSRYAGETQPQHF.

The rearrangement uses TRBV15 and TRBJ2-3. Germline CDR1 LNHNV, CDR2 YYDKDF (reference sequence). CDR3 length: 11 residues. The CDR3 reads CATSEEDTQYF. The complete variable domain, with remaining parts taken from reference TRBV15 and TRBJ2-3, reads DAMVIQNPRYQVTQFGKPVTLSCSQTLNHNVMYWYQQKSSQAPKLLFHYYDKDFNNEADTPDNFQSRRPNTSFCFLDIRSPGLGDTAMYLCATSEEDTQYFGPGTRLTVL.

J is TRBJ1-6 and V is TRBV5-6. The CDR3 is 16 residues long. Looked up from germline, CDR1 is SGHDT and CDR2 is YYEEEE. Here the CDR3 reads CASSLGAGTGNSPLHF.

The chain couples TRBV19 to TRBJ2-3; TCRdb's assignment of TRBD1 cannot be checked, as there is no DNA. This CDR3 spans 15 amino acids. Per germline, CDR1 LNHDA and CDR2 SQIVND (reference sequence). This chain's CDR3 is CASSIDDTGADTQYF. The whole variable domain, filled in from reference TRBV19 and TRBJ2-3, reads DGGITQSPKYLFRKEGQNVTLSCEQNLNHDAMYWYRQDPGQGLRLIYYSQIVNDFQKGDIAEGYSVSREKKESFPLTVTSAQKNPTAFYLCASSIDDTGADTQYFGPGTRLTVL.

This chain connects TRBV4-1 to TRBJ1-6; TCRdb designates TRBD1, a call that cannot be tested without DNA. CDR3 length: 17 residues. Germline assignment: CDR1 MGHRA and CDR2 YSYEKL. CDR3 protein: CASSRDRTAGYNSPLHF.

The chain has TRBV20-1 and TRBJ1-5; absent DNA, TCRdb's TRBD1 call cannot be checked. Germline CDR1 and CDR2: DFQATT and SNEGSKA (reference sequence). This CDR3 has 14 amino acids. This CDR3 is CSARGTVYNQPQHF.

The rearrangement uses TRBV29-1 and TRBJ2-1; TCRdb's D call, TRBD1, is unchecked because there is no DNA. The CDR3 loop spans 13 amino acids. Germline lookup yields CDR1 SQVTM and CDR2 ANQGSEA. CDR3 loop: CSVADRGWDEQFF.

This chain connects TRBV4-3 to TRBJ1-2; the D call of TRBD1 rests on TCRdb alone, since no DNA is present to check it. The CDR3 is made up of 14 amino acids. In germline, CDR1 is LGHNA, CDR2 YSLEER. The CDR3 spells CASSQDDRAYGYTF.

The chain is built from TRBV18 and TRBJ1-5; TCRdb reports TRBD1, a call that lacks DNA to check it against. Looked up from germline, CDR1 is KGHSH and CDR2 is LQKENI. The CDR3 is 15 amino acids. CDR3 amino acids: CASSPPGNQNQPQHF.

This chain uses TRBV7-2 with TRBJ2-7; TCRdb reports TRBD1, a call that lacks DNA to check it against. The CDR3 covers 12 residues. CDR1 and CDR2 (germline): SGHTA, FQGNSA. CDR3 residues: CASSLGPYDQYF.

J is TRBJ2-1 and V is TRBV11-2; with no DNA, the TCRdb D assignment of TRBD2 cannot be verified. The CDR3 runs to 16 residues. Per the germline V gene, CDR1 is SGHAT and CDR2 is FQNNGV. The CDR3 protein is CASSWDRDLIYNEQFF.

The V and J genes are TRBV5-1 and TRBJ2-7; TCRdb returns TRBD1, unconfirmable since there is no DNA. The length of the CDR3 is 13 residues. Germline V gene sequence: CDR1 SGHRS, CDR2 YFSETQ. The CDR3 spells CASSWGQDYEQYF.

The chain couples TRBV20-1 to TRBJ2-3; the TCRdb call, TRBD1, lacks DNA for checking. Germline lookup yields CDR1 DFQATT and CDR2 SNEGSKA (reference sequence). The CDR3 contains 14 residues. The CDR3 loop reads CSASRGAGTDTQYF.

This chain's CDR3 is CASSSGLAGVEQYF. The rearrangement uses TRBV11-2 and TRBJ2-7; checking the TCRdb D call of TRBD2 is not possible without DNA. The CDR3 covers 14 residues. Germline loops: CDR1 SGHAT, CDR2 FQNNGV.

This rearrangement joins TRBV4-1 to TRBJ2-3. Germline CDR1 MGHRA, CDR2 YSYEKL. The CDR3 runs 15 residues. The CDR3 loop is CASSQRSVGTDTQYF.

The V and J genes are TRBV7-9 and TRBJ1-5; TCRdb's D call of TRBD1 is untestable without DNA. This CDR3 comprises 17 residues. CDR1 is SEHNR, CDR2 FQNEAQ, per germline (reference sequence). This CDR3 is CASSLFQGQGAGQPQHF.

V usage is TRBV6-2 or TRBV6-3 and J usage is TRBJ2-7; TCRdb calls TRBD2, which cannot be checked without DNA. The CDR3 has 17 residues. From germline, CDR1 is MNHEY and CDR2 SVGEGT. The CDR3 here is CASSPTSGRLFAYEQYF.

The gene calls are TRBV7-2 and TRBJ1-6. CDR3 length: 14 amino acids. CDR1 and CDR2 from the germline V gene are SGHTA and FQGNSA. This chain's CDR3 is CASSLAGSYSPLHF.

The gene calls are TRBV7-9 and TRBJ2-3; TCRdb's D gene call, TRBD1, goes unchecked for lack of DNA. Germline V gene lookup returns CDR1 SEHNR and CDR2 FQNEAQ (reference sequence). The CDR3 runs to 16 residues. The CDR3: CASSLGGGIAADTQYF. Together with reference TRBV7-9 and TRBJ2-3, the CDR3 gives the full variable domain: DTGVSQNPRHKITKRGQNVTFRCDPISEHNRLYWYRQTLGQGPEFLTYFQNEAQLEKSRLLSDRFSAERPKGSFSTLEIQRTEQGDSAMYLCASSLGGGIAADTQYFGPGTRLTVL.

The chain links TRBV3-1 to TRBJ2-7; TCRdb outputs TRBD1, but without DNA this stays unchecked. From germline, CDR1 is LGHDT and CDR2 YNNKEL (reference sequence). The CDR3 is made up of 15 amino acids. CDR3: CASSHGGAGRYEQYF.

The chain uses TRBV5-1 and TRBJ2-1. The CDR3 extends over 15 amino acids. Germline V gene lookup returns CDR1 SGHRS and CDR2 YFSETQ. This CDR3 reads CASSLPSIVYNEQFF.

CDR3 loop: CASSSGQGGMKKLFF. This rearrangement joins TRBV7-2 to TRBJ1-4; with no DNA, the TCRdb D assignment of TRBD1 cannot be verified. The CDR3 loop spans 15 amino acids. Per germline, CDR1 SGHTA and CDR2 FQGNSA.

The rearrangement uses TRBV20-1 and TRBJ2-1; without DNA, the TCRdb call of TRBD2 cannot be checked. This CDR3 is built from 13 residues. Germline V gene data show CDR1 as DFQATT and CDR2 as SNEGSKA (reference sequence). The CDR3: CSASGRPNNEQFF.

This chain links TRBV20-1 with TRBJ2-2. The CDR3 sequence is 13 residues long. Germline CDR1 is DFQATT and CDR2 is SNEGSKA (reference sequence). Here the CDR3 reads CSAGPLSTGELFF.

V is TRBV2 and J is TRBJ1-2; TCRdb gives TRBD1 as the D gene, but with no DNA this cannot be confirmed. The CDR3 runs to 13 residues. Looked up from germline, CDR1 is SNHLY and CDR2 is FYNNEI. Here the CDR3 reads CASSGTGAYGYTF.